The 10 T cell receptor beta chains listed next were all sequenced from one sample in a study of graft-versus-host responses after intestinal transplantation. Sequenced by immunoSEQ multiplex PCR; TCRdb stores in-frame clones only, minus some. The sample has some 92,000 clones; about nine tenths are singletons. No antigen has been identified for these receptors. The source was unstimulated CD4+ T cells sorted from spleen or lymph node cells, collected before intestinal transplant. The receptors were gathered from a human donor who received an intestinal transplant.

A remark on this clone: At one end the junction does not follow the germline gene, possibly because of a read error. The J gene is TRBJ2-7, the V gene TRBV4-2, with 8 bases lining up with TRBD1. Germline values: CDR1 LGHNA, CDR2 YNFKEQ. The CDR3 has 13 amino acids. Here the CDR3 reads CASSQGATGEPKF. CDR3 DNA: TGTGCCAGCAGCCAAGGGGCGACAGGGGAGCCGAAATTC.

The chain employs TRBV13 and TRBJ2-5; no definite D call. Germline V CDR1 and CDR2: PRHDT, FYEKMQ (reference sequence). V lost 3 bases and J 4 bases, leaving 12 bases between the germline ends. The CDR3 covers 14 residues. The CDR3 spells CASSFGTVSETQYF. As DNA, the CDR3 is TGTGCCAGCAGCTTTGGAACCGTGTCAGAGACCCAGTACTTC.

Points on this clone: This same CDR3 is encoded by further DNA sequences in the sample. CDR3: CAWSVQGNTEAFF. The CDR3 bases are TGTGCCTGGAGTGTTCAGGGGAACACTGAAGCTTTCTTT. V usage is TRBV30 and J usage is TRBJ1-1, with D perhaps matching TRBD1 (5 bases). The ends were cut back, 0 bases at V and 1 base at J, with 6 bases in the middle. The V gene's germline CDR1 is GTSNPN and CDR2 SVGIG (reference sequence). This CDR3 is built from 13 residues.

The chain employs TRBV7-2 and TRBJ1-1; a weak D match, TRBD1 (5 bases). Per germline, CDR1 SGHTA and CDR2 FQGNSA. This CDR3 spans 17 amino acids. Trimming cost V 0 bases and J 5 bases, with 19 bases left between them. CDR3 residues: CASSLAGVGAGWTEAFF. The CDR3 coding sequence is TGTGCCAGCAGCTTAGCCGGTGTTGGGGCTGGATGGACTGAAGCTTTCTTT.

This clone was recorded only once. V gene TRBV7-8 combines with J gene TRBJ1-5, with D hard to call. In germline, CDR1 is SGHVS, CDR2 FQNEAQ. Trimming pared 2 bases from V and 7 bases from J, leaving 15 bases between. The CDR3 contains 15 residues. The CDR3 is CASSLKGWADQPQHF. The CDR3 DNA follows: TGTGCCAGCAGCTTAAAAGGGTGGGCCGACCAGCCCCAGCATTTT.

CDR3 region: CASSLTPYSNQPQHF. In DNA, the CDR3 is TGCGCCAGCAGTCTAACACCCTATAGCAATCAGCCCCAGCATTTT. The rearrangement joins TRBV10-2 to TRBJ1-5; D gene ambiguous. The CDR3 contains 15 residues. CDR1 and CDR2 from the germline V gene are WSHSY and SAAADI. V lost 5 bases to trimming and J lost 0 bases, with 11 bases between them.

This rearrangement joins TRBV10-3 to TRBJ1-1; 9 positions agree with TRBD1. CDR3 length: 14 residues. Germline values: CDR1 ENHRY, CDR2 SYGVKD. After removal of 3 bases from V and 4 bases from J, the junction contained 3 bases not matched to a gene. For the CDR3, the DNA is TGTGCCATCAGTGAACAGGGGGCAGGCACTGAAGCTTTCTTT. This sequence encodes CAISEQGAGTEAFF.

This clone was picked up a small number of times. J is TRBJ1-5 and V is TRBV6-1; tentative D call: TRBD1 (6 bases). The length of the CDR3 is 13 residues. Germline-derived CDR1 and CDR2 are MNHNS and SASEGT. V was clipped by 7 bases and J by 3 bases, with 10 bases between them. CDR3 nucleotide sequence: TGTGCCAGCAAACAGGGTTACAATCAGCCCCAGCATTTT. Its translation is CASKQGYNQPQHF.

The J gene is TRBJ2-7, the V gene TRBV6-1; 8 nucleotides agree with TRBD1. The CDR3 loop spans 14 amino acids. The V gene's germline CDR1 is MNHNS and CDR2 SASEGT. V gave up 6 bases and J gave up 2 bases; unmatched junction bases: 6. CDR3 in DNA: TGTGCCAGCAGAAGGGACAGGACCACCTACGAGCAGTACTTC. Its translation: CASRRDRTTYEQYF.

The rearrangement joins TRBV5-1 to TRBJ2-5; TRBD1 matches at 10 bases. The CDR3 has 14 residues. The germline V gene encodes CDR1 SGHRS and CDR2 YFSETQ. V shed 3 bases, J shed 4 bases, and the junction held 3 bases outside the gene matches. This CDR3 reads CASSWGQGIETQYF. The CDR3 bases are TGCGCCAGCAGCTGGGGACAGGGGATAGAGACCCAGTACTTC.